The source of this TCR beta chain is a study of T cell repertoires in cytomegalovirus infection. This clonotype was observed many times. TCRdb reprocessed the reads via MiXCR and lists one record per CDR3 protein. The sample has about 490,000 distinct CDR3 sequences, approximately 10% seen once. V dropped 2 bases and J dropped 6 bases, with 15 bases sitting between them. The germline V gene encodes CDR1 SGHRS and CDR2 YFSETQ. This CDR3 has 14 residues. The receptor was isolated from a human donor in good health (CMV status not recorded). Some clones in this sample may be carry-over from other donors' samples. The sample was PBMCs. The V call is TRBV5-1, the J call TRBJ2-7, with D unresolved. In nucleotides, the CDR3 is TGCGCCAGCAGCTTCCAAGGGATATCGGGCGAGCAGTACTTC. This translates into CASSFQGISGEQYF.